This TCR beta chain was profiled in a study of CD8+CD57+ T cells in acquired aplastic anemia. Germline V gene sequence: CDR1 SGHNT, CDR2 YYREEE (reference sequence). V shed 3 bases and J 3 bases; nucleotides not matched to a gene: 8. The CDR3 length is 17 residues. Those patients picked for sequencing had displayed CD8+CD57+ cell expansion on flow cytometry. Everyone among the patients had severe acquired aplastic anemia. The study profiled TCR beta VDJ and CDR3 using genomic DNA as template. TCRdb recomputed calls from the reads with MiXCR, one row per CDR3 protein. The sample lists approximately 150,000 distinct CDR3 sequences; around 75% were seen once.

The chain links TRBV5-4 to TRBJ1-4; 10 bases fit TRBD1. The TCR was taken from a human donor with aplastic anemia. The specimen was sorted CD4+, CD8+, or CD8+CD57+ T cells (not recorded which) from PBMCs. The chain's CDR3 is CASSYSRDRGANEKLFF. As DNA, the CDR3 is TGTGCCAGCAGCTACAGCCGGGACAGGGGTGCTAATGAAAAACTGTTTTTT.